The 23 T cell receptor beta chains below all came from one sample that was sequenced in a study of blood T cell repertoires in COVID-19 (dated by TCRdb to 2018 to 2020). Library preparation employed the immunoSEQ multiplex PCR assay. This is the immuneACCESS table as TCRdb keeps it, with only in-frame sequences that have V and J called. A part of the clones is gone; compared with another copy, unresolved V genes explain less than half, and the rest is unexplained. The sample profile shows approximately 260,000 clones; roughly 90% of them were found once. The top ten constitute about 6% of the sample. Input material: PBMCs or T cells enriched from blood (not recorded which). The source is a woman aged 25 to 45 with acute COVID-19.

The rearrangement uses TRBV12-3 or TRBV12-4 and TRBJ1-2; no definite D call. The CDR3 consists of 11 residues. Trimming shortened V by 8 bases and J by 3 bases, and 7 bases separated the two germline ends. The DNA for the CDR3 is TGTGCCAGCCGGTCCGACTATGGCTACACCTTC. The encoded protein is CASRSDYGYTF.

The J gene is TRBJ2-7, the V gene TRBV7-8; 9 bases line up with TRBD2. This CDR3 has 15 amino acids. J was trimmed by 6 bases and V by 1 base; bases with no gene match: 7. Germline assignment: CDR1 SGHVS and CDR2 FQNEAQ. DNA for the CDR3: TGTGCCAGCAGCTTAGAGACTAGCGGAGTCAGCGAGCAGTACTTC. Translation: CASSLETSGVSEQYF.

This rearrangement joins TRBV5-4 to TRBJ1-3; D gene ambiguous. Germline V gene sequence: CDR1 SGHNT, CDR2 YYREEE (reference sequence). The V and J ends lost 0 bases and 0 bases respectively, with 7 bases between them. The CDR3 sequence is 15 residues long. The CDR3 DNA reads TGTGCCAGCAGCTTGGACCCAGGCTCTGGAAACACCATATATTTT. It translates to CASSLDPGSGNTIYF.

This clone has only one observation. The genes are TRBV5-1 and TRBJ2-1, with TRBD2 matching 7 bases. Unmatched junction bases numbered 6, after V lost 0 bases and J lost 3 bases. The germline V gene encodes CDR1 SGHRS and CDR2 YFSETQ. CDR3 length: 16 amino acids. The CDR3 spells CASSLVTGGYYNEQFF. The CDR3 DNA reads TGCGCCAGCAGCTTGGTTACGGGGGGTTACTACAATGAGCAGTTCTTC.

This chain links TRBV4-1 with TRBJ2-5; 7 bases align to TRBD1. Germline-derived CDR1 and CDR2 are MGHRA and YSYEKL. The CDR3 runs 14 residues. V lost 5 bases to trimming and J lost 2 bases; unmatched junction nucleotides: 5. In DNA, the CDR3 is TGCGCCAGCAGCACCCCGACAGGGCAAGAGACCCAGTACTTC. This codes for CASSTPTGQETQYF.

The rearrangement joins TRBV7-3 to TRBJ2-1, with 11 bases lining up with TRBD2. J gave up 4 bases and V 4 bases, and 9 bases lay outside the gene matches. CDR3 length: 17 amino acids. The germline gives CDR1 SGHTA, CDR2 FQGTGA. The DNA for the CDR3 is TGTGCCAGCAGCTCCATCCCGACTAGCGGGAATTACAATGAGCAGTTCTTC. Protein product: CASSSIPTSGNYNEQFF.

CDR3 DNA sequence: TGTGCCAGCTCGCAGGGCCACTACGAGCAGTACTTC. Translating gives CASSQGHYEQYF. The V gene is TRBV18, the J gene TRBJ2-7; D perhaps matches TRBD1 (5 bases). V lost 6 bases and J lost 3, with 9 bases in between. The germline gives CDR1 KGHSH, CDR2 LQKENI. CDR3 size: 12 residues.

The CDR3 protein is CASSTSGGYEAFF. In DNA, the CDR3 is TGTGCCAGCAGCACCTCGGGGGGTTATGAAGCTTTCTTT. V usage is TRBV3-1 (or the pseudogene TRBV3-2) and J usage is TRBJ1-1; tentative D call: TRBD1 (5 bases). This CDR3 has 13 amino acids. In germline, CDR1 is LGHDT, CDR2 YNNKEL (reference sequence). V shed 5 bases and J shed 7 bases, with 14 bases lying between them.

The chain uses TRBV28 and TRBJ1-5, with a weak D call TRBD1 (6 bases). Germline loops: CDR1 MDHEN, CDR2 SYDVKM. The CDR3 is 16 amino acids. The V and J ends lost 1 base and 7 bases respectively, with 17 bases between them. The CDR3 is CASSLLGGQGTQPQHF. For the CDR3, the DNA is TGTGCCAGCAGTTTATTGGGGGGGCAGGGAACACAGCCCCAGCATTTT.

This clone was counted between two and nine times. The CDR3 bases are TGCGCCAGCAGCCCCCAGGGACAGAAGAACTATGGCTACACCTTC. The encoded protein is CASSPQGQKNYGYTF. J is TRBJ1-2 and V is TRBV4-1; TRBD1 matches at 7 bases. This CDR3 is 15 amino acids long. The V and J ends lost 4 bases and 2 bases, in that order; junction bases with no gene match: 7. Germline CDR1 reads MGHRA; CDR2 reads YSYEKL.

The chain is built from TRBV11-3 and TRBJ2-3; a possible D gene is TRBD2 (6 bases). The CDR3 totals 14 residues. CDR1 and CDR2 from the germline V gene are SGHNT and YENEEA. The V end was cut by 5 bases, the J end by 3 bases, with 12 bases between. For the CDR3, the DNA is TGTGCCAGCAGCGCCGGGCTAGCGACAGATACGCAGTATTTT. This encodes CASSAGLATDTQYF.

The CDR3 sequence is CASSTAGLADTEAFF. For the CDR3, the DNA is TGTGCCAGCAGTACCGCCGGCTTGGCGGACACTGAAGCTTTCTTT. The chain couples TRBV28 to TRBJ1-1; D uncertain. The CDR3 is 15 residues long. Between the trimmed V and J ends, which lost 5 bases and 3 bases, there was a span of 16 bases. Germline CDR1 MDHEN, CDR2 SYDVKM. The full variable domain, its missing parts supplied by reference TRBV28 and TRBJ1-1, is DVKVTQSSRYLVKRTGEKVFLECVQDMDHENMFWYRQDPGLGLRLIYFSYDVKMKEKGDIPEGYSVSREKKERFSLILESASTNQTSMYLCASSTAGLADTEAFFGQGTRLTVV.

The V call is TRBV4-3, the J call TRBJ1-4; 8 positions match TRBD1. With 1 base clipped from V and 13 bases from J, the junction kept 8 bases outside the gene matches. CDR1 is LGHNA and CDR2 is YSLEER in the germline V gene. The CDR3 length is 14 residues. The CDR3 DNA reads as TGCGCCAGCAGCCAAGCGTCAAGGACAGGGCGACTGTTTTTT. It codes for CASSQASRTGRLFF.

The chain is built from TRBV28 and TRBJ1-1; the D is unclear. V was shortened by 5 bases and J by 0 bases, with 7 bases between the two germline ends. The germline V gene encodes CDR1 MDHEN and CDR2 SYDVKM. The length of the CDR3 is 13 residues. The chain's CDR3 is CASSQALNTEAFF. The DNA for the CDR3 is TGTGCCAGCAGTCAGGCGTTGAACACTGAAGCTTTCTTT.

This chain uses TRBV6-5 with TRBJ2-1; 9 bases line up with TRBD1. J was trimmed by 4 bases and V by 6 bases; bases with no gene match: 4. This CDR3 contains 14 residues. The V gene's germline CDR1 is MNHEY and CDR2 SVGAGI. This CDR3 is CASRGTGRYNEQFF. The DNA of the CDR3 is TGTGCCAGCAGGGGGACAGGGCGGTACAATGAGCAGTTCTTC.

CDR3 loop: CASSQVNSGNTIYF. In DNA, the CDR3 is TGTGCCAGCAGCCAAGTAAACTCTGGAAACACCATATATTTT. This chain connects TRBV3-1 (or the pseudogene TRBV3-2) to TRBJ1-3; D call uncertain. V was pared by 1 base and J by 0 bases, with 4 bases between. Germline values: CDR1 LGHDT, CDR2 YNNKEL (reference sequence). The CDR3 has 14 amino acids.

V and J are TRBV7-2 and TRBJ1-2, with 7 bases that match TRBD1. The junction had 9 bases not matched to a gene; V was cut back by 2 bases and J by 3 bases. The CDR3 runs to 16 residues. Germline CDR1 reads SGHTA; CDR2 reads FQGNSA. CDR3 sequence reads: CASSLIGGRGDYGYTF. The CDR3 region has the DNA TGTGCCAGCAGCTTAATAGGGGGCAGAGGCGACTATGGCTACACCTTC.

The rearrangement uses TRBV6-6 and TRBJ1-3; TRBD1 might be the D (6 bases). V dropped 6 bases and J dropped 0 bases, with 33 bases sitting between them. This CDR3 is built from 22 residues. Germline CDR1 reads MNHNY; CDR2 reads SVGAGI (reference sequence). The chain's CDR3 is CASRRRSRPVTDSLSSGNTIYF. The CDR3 DNA follows: TGTGCCAGCAGACGACGCTCCCGACCCGTTACGGACAGCCTGAGCTCTGGAAACACCATATATTTT.

The chain is built from TRBV28 and TRBJ2-7; 13 nucleotides line up with TRBD2. Germline V gene data show CDR1 as MDHEN and CDR2 as SYDVKM. This CDR3 spans 16 amino acids. Unmatched junction bases numbered 8, after V lost 2 bases and J lost 7 bases. The chain's CDR3 is CASSLRTSGRPWEQYF. CDR3 in DNA: TGTGCCAGCAGTTTAAGGACTAGCGGGAGACCGTGGGAGCAGTACTTC.

This clone showed up just once. J is TRBJ1-6 and V is TRBV5-4; D ambiguous. Trimming removed 7 bases from V and 0 bases from J, with 14 bases in between. The CDR3 spans 16 residues. Germline V CDR1 and CDR2: SGHNT, YYREEE (reference sequence). This CDR3 is CASGSAQGSYNSPLHF. DNA for the CDR3: TGTGCCAGCGGTAGCGCCCAAGGCTCCTATAATTCACCCCTCCACTTT.

Only a few counts were recorded for this clone. The chain links TRBV18 to TRBJ2-1; no definite D call. The CDR3 is 15 residues long. With 4 bases removed from V and 5 bases from J, the gap between germline ends came to 15 bases. Germline CDR1 reads KGHSH; CDR2 reads LQKENI. CDR3: CASSLDLVSNNEQFF. As DNA, the CDR3 is TGTGCCAGCTCACTCGACTTGGTTAGTAACAATGAGCAGTTCTTC.

The rearrangement uses TRBV6-5 and TRBJ2-3, with D possibly being TRBD1 (6 bases). Germline V gives CDR1 MNHEY, CDR2 SVGAGI. Trimming shortened V by 2 bases and J by 8 bases, and 11 bases separated the two germline ends. This CDR3 is built from 13 residues. The CDR3 nucleotides read TGTGCCAGCAGTTACGCACAGGGCGGTACGCAGTATTTT. This translates into CASSYAQGGTQYF.

As to this clone: The identical CDR3 is also encoded by other nucleotide sequences in the sample. The chain links TRBV6-5 to TRBJ1-6, with TRBD1 matching over 7 bases. This CDR3 spans 13 amino acids. Germline CDR1 is MNHEY and CDR2 is SVGAGI. Losses at the gene ends were 6 bases for V and 6 bases for J; bases not matched to a gene: 2. CDR3 loop: CASRRDSNSPLHF. CDR3 in DNA: TGTGCCAGCAGAAGGGACAGTAATTCACCCCTCCACTTT.